Listed below are T cell receptor beta chains from one sample, sequenced in a study of blood T cell repertoires in COVID-19. Sequencing was performed with immunoSEQ multiplex PCR; in TCRdb, only in-frame clones are kept and a portion is missing. The sample holds about 220,000 clones, 83% seen once. Sequencing input: peripheral blood. All receptors come from a woman aged 40-49 years with active or convalescent COVID-19. Both conserved end residues are part of each CDR3. Size tells how often a clone was seen (once, few, many) or the class of an expanded clone, and some rows leave it out.

>.|TRBV27|TRBJ1-5
CASSKQSHSNQPQHF
>.|TRBV5-1|TRBJ1-2
CASSWTGDTNYGYTF
>.|TRBV20-1|TRBJ1-6
CSASDGDGSPLHF
>.|TRBV15|TRBJ1-5
CATNRQTNQPQHF
>.|TRBV21-1|TRBJ2-2
CASGRGLNTGELFF
>.|TRBV11-2|TRBJ2-1
CASSLARFQAGYNEQFF
>.|TRBV14|TRBJ2-1
CASSPFPGLAGDYEQFF
>.|TRBV10-3|TRBJ1-5
CAISEAAGANQPQHF
>.|TRBV5-8|TRBJ2-7
CASSLWSSRAYYEQYF
>.|TRBV7-6|TRBJ2-1
CASSFFQAGRQGVPFF
>.|TRBV12-1|TRBJ1-2
CASSRNTPGPANYGYTF
>.|TRBV3-1/TRBV3-2|TRBJ2-5
CASSQASAGSKTQYF
>.|TRBV10-3|TRBJ2-2
CAISDNRAGTGELFF
>.|TRBV2|TRBJ1-1
CASRGGGRTEAFF
>.|TRBV9|TRBJ1-2
CASSVGGTGSYGYTF
>once|TRBV7-9|TRBJ1-5
CASSWTENQPQHF
>.|TRBV5-6|TRBJ2-7
CASSLPPGRQGENEQYF
>.|TRBV11-3|TRBJ2-1
CASSPIEGSYNEQFF
>.|TRBV6-5|TRBJ2-7
CASDQSTGPEQYF
>few|TRBV3-1/TRBV3-2|TRBJ1-1
CASSQGGQGEAFF
>.|TRBV14|TRBJ1-1
CASSLTGWNEAFF
>.|TRBV20-1|TRBJ1-3
CSASHQGYSGNTIYF
>.|TRBV7-8|TRBJ2-3
CASSLAGVLPTDTQYF
>.|TRBV13|TRBJ1-1
CASSSLLGQPNTEAFF
>.|TRBV3-1/TRBV3-2|TRBJ2-7
CASSQEGQAYEQYF
>.|TRBV27|TRBJ1-4
CASSLSTTGANEKLFF
>.|TRBV5-6|TRBJ1-1
CASSANIWNTEAFF
>.|TRBV5-1|TRBJ1-2
CASSLWTGRSDGYTF
>.|TRBV19|TRBJ1-1
CASSITGYEYTEAFF